One and the same sample provided the 22 T cell receptor beta chains below, sequenced in a study of blood T cell repertoires in COVID-19. The assay was immunoSEQ multiplex PCR, and TCRdb's table has in-frame clones only and misses some. The table records roughly 220,000 clones, approximately 82% of them present only once. The sample taken for sequencing was peripheral blood. All receptors derive from a woman in her thirties or forties who had recovered from COVID-19.

The chain is built from TRBV7-9 and TRBJ2-4, with 8 bases that match TRBD2. The CDR3 totals 16 residues. Trimming at V came to 1 base and at J to 2 bases, leaving 4 bases not matched to a gene. Germline V CDR1 and CDR2: SEHNR, FQNEAQ (reference sequence). Here the CDR3 reads CASSLGAGVSKNIQYF. The CDR3 DNA reads as TGTGCCAGCAGCTTAGGAGCGGGGGTTTCCAAAAACATTCAGTACTTC.

V is TRBV4-1 and J is TRBJ2-3; 8 bases map to TRBD2. Germline V gene lookup returns CDR1 MGHRA and CDR2 YSYEKL. With 1 base clipped from V and 2 bases from J, the junction kept 17 bases outside the gene matches. This CDR3 is 20 amino acids long. The CDR3 region is CASSQAAGGQPGEFTDTQYF. The CDR3 DNA reads as TGCGCCAGCAGCCAAGCGGCGGGGGGCCAGCCAGGGGAGTTCACAGATACGCAGTATTTT.

The chain employs TRBV5-8 and TRBJ2-7, with 7 bases aligning to TRBD1. In germline, CDR1 is SGHTS, CDR2 YDEGEE. CDR3 length: 15 residues. V shed 4 bases and J 1 base; nucleotides not matched to a gene: 8. The CDR3: CASSGRTGASYEQYF. The CDR3 nucleotides read TGTGCCAGCAGCGGCCGGACAGGCGCATCCTACGAGCAGTACTTC.

This clone has only one observation. This rearrangement joins TRBV7-2 to TRBJ2-5, with 15 bases that match TRBD2. Germline V gives CDR1 SGHTA, CDR2 FQGNSA. The CDR3 runs to 18 residues. J was trimmed by 5 bases and V by 6 bases; bases with no gene match: 13. The CDR3: CASSRPGLAGGMGETQYF. CDR3 in DNA: TGTGCCAGCAGTCGACCGGGACTAGCGGGGGGCATGGGCGAGACCCAGTACTTC.

A single count supports this clone. J is TRBJ2-1 and V is TRBV2; TRBD2 agrees at 13 bases. This CDR3 spans 13 amino acids. Germline values: CDR1 SNHLY, CDR2 FYNNEI. Trimming at V came to 9 bases and at J to 9 bases, leaving 5 bases not matched to a gene. CDR3 residues: CASTSGGAGEQFF. CDR3 nucleotides: TGTGCCAGTACTAGCGGGGGGGCCGGTGAGCAGTTCTTC.

The rearrangement joins TRBV9 to TRBJ1-2; 10 positions match TRBD1. This CDR3 spans 16 amino acids. Germline values: CDR1 SGDLS, CDR2 YYNGEE. With V trimmed by 4 bases and J by 2 bases, 8 bases remained unmatched. CDR3 amino acids: CASSPSTGQGNYGYTF. DNA of the CDR3: TGTGCCAGCAGCCCCAGCACGGGACAGGGGAACTATGGCTACACCTTC.

This chain joins TRBV5-6 and TRBJ2-1; 11 nucleotides match TRBD2. CDR3 length equals 16 residues. With 0 bases clipped from V and 5 bases from J, the junction kept 4 bases outside the gene matches. In germline, CDR1 is SGHDT, CDR2 YYEEEE. This CDR3 is CASSLATSGGNNEQFF. Written as DNA, the CDR3 is TGTGCCAGCAGCTTGGCTACTAGCGGGGGCAACAATGAGCAGTTCTTC.

This clone came up once. The rearrangement joins TRBV27 to TRBJ1-1; 9 bases agree with TRBD1. V trimming: 3 bases; J trimming: 8 bases; junction bases outside the gene matches: 10. This CDR3 is 15 amino acids long. The V gene's germline CDR1 is MNHEY and CDR2 SMNVEV (reference sequence). CDR3 nucleotide sequence: TGTGCCAGCAGTTTTTTACAGGACAGGGGCTCCGAAGCTTTCTTT. The encoded protein is CASSFLQDRGSEAFF.

The gene calls are TRBV10-1 and TRBJ2-3, with 7 bases aligning to TRBD2. J was trimmed by 0 bases and V by 3 bases; bases with no gene match: 6. Germline-derived CDR1 and CDR2 are WNHNN and SYGVQD (reference sequence). This CDR3 spans 16 amino acids. The CDR3 DNA follows: TGCGCCAGCAGTGATCCCCAGCGGGGAAGCACAGATACGCAGTATTTT. It is translated as CASSDPQRGSTDTQYF.

This chain connects TRBV5-1 to TRBJ2-5, with D perhaps TRBD1 (6 bases). V dropped 2 bases and J dropped 5 bases, with 13 bases sitting between them. In germline, CDR1 is SGHRS, CDR2 YFSETQ. The CDR3 consists of 14 residues. The CDR3 sequence is CASSFGQPGETQYF. The DNA of the CDR3 is TGCGCCAGCAGCTTCGGACAGCCTGGGGAGACCCAGTACTTC.

The chain links TRBV5-1 to TRBJ1-1, with TRBD1 matching over 9 bases. The CDR3 sequence is 15 residues long. Germline CDR1 SGHRS, CDR2 YFSETQ. V lost 0 bases, J lost 7 bases, and 7 bases stayed unmatched. CDR3 nucleotide sequence: TGCGCCAGCAGCTTGGTACAGGGGGCGCGTCTTGAAGCTTTCTTT. Its translation: CASSLVQGARLEAFF.

This clone was seen just once. The sample has other DNA sequences that encode this CDR3 too. This rearrangement joins TRBV7-2 to TRBJ1-1, with 8 bases aligning to TRBD1. This CDR3 has 15 residues. In germline, CDR1 is SGHTA, CDR2 FQGNSA. V trimming: 6 bases; J trimming: 5 bases; junction bases outside the gene matches: 11. The CDR3 coding sequence is TGTGCCAGCAGTCCCCAGGGGGCCTCGGGAACTGAAGCTTTCTTT. This sequence encodes CASSPQGASGTEAFF.

In this sample, this clone turned up once. The chain couples TRBV28 to TRBJ2-3; D perhaps matches TRBD2 (7 bases). The CDR3 sequence is 14 residues long. Trimming cost V 9 bases and J 4 bases, with 17 bases left between them. Germline assignment: CDR1 MDHEN and CDR2 SYDVKM. Here the CDR3 DNA reads TGTGCCAGTCATACCCGGGGGGCTTCAGATACGCAGTATTTT. This sequence encodes CASHTRGASDTQYF.

In its sample, this clone was seen a few times. The chain has TRBV9 and TRBJ1-4; D is perhaps TRBD1 (5 bases). The CDR3 extends over 15 amino acids. V was cut by 4 bases and J by 4 bases, with 14 bases left in between. The germline gives CDR1 SGDLS, CDR2 YYNGEE. The CDR3 DNA reads as TGTGCCAGCAGCCCACGGCAGGGTGGTAATGAAAAACTGTTTTTT. As protein: CASSPRQGGNEKLFF.

This clone was observed a handful of times. The chain joins TRBV28 to TRBJ1-6; maybe TRBD1 (6 bases). V was pared by 7 bases and J by 5 bases, with 15 bases between. Germline V gene sequence: CDR1 MDHEN, CDR2 SYDVKM. This CDR3 is built from 15 residues. The CDR3 reads CASIPIQGDNSPLHF. As DNA, the CDR3 is TGTGCCAGCATCCCTATACAGGGAGATAATTCACCCCTCCACTTT. Complete variable domain (other parts from reference TRBV28 and TRBJ1-6): DVKVTQSSRYLVKRTGEKVFLECVQDMDHENMFWYRQDPGLGLRLIYFSYDVKMKEKGDIPEGYSVSREKKERFSLILESASTNQTSMYLCASIPIQGDNSPLHFGNGTRLTVT.

V is TRBV30 and J is TRBJ2-1; 9 nucleotides align to TRBD1. The CDR3 is 14 residues long. The germline gives CDR1 GTSNPN, CDR2 SVGIG (reference sequence). After removal of 5 bases from V and 4 bases from J, the junction contained 6 bases not matched to a gene. CDR3 in DNA: TGTGCCTGGGGCACCGGGACAGGGTACAATGAGCAGTTCTTC. Its protein product is CAWGTGTGYNEQFF.

The chain has TRBV19 and TRBJ2-7; D is perhaps TRBD2 (6 bases). Per the germline V gene, CDR1 is LNHDA and CDR2 is SQIVND (reference sequence). The CDR3 covers 15 residues. V was pared by 3 bases and J by 3 bases, with 15 bases between. This chain's CDR3 is CASSISVAAVYEQYF. The CDR3 region has the DNA TGTGCCAGTAGTATCTCGGTAGCGGCCGTCTACGAGCAGTACTTC.

The chain is built from TRBV2 and TRBJ2-3, with TRBD1 matching 7 bases. Trimming removed 7 bases from V and 4 bases from J; junction bases left unmatched: 11. This CDR3 has 15 amino acids. CDR1 is SNHLY and CDR2 is FYNNEI in the germline V gene. CDR3 bases: TGTGCCAGCAACTCACAGGGGTTACAGGCAGATACGCAGTATTTT. It codes for CASNSQGLQADTQYF.

The chain links TRBV28 to TRBJ1-5; 8 nucleotides agree with TRBD1. Germline values: CDR1 MDHEN, CDR2 SYDVKM. This CDR3 contains 18 residues. V lost 5 bases, J lost 4 bases, and 16 bases stayed unmatched. The CDR3 region is CASSTPGQAKGWNQPQHF. As DNA, the CDR3 is TGTGCCAGCAGTACCCCGGGACAGGCAAAGGGTTGGAATCAGCCCCAGCATTTT. The variable domain in full, with the rest retrieved from reference TRBV28 and TRBJ1-5, is DVKVTQSSRYLVKRTGEKVFLECVQDMDHENMFWYRQDPGLGLRLIYFSYDVKMKEKGDIPEGYSVSREKKERFSLILESASTNQTSMYLCASSTPGQAKGWNQPQHFGDGTRLSIL.

The chain joins TRBV2 to TRBJ1-4; D uncertain. In germline, CDR1 is SNHLY, CDR2 FYNNEI. The CDR3 has 13 amino acids. The V end lost 4 bases, the J end lost 5 bases, and 8 bases lay between the germline ends. CDR3 loop: CASSAPANEKLFF. CDR3 coding DNA: TGTGCCAGCAGTGCTCCCGCGAATGAAAAACTGTTTTTT.

This clone was found a few times. This rearrangement joins TRBV6-2 or TRBV6-3 to TRBJ1-1; D perhaps matches TRBD1 (6 bases). The CDR3 runs to 15 residues. V gave up 2 bases and J gave up 1 base, with 11 bases separating them. CDR1 MNHEY and CDR2 SVGEGT come from the germline V gene. This CDR3 is CASSYSRGGNTEAFF. The CDR3 coding sequence is TGTGCCAGCAGTTACAGCAGGGGTGGGAACACTGAAGCTTTCTTT.

V is TRBV10-3 and J is TRBJ1-1; D is undetermined. Trimming took 2 bases from V and 2 from J, leaving 15 bases between them. Per germline, CDR1 ENHRY and CDR2 SYGVKD. This CDR3 has 16 residues. CDR3 bases: TGTGCCATCAGTGAGGAGGGCCCATCCGGAAACACTGAAGCTTTCTTT. Amino acids: CAISEEGPSGNTEAFF.